The sequence of this TCR beta chain was determined in a study of beta chain features in type 1 diabetes. Study context: In all, about 100,000,000 sorted cells from all samples were analyzed. Study results and limitations: For patients, the naive, central memory and Treg TCRB repertoires appeared more alike than for healthy donors. Significant though moderate, a shortening of TCRB CDR3s appeared in all four CD4+ subsets of Type 1 diabetes patients.

As every portion of the isolated RNA was reverse transcribed, the sequencing read expressed TCRB transcripts. The assay was immunoSEQ multiplex PCR, and TCRdb's table has in-frame clones only and misses some. The sample records approximately 150,000 clones, roughly 9.7% being singletons. This clone was detected only a few times. Its antigen remains unidentified. The CDR3 covers 20 residues. V gave up 1 base and J gave up 3 bases; unmatched junction bases: 14. The germline V gene has CDR1 LNHDA and CDR2 SQIVND (reference sequence). The source of this sequence is a woman between 35 and 50 years old in good health. The specimen was central memory CD4+ T cells from blood. The chain employs TRBV19 and TRBJ2-7; 14 bases are shared with TRBD2. The CDR3 bases are TGTGCCAGTAGTATAGTTGGAGGGACTAGCGGGGGACCGATCAGCTACGAGCAGTACTTC. Protein: CASSIVGGTSGGPISYEQYF. The complete variable domain, with remaining parts taken from reference TRBV19 and TRBJ2-7, reads DGGITQSPKYLFRKEGQNVTLSCEQNLNHDAMYWYRQDPGQGLRLIYYSQIVNDFQKGDIAEGYSVSREKKESFPLTVTSAQKNPTAFYLCASSIVGGTSGGPISYEQYFGPGTRLTVT.